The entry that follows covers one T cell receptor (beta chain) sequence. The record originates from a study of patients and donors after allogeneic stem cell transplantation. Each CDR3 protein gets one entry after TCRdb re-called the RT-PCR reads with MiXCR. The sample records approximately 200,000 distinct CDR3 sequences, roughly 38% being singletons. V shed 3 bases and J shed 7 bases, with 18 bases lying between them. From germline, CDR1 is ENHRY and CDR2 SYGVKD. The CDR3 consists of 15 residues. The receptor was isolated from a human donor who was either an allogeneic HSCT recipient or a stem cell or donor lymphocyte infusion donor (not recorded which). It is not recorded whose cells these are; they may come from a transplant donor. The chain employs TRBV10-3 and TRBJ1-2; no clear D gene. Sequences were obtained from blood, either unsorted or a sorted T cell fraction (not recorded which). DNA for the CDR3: TGTGCCATCAGTGATCGTGGCGGAGCTTGGCTTGGCTACACCTTC. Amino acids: CAISDRGGAWLGYTF.